These T cell receptor beta chains were read from a single sample in a study of a mutant IDH1 vaccine in newly diagnosed glioma. The method was immunoSEQ multiplex PCR; TCRdb's version includes in-frame clones alone and lacks a portion of them. The sample consists of 65,000 to 70,000 clones, around 82% of them appearing once. The sequencing used peripheral blood mononuclear cells (PBMCs), collected from a glioma patient treated with radiotherapy, temozolomide or both. These receptor sequences come from a woman younger than 30 with glioma. Some clones in this sample may be carry-over from other donors' samples. Both conserved end residues are part of each CDR3. Each record gives: V gene, D gene, clone size, J gene, CDR3 protein, CDR3 DNA. The D gene is left open where the match is weak. Clone size, where shown, is once, few, many, or a class for clones that have expanded.

V gene: TRBV5-1; D gene: .; clone size: few; J gene: TRBJ1-1; CDR3 protein: CASSLNTEAFF; CDR3 DNA: TGCGCCAGCAGTTTGAACACTGAAGCTTTCTTT
V gene: TRBV7-8; D gene: TRBD1; clone size: .; J gene: TRBJ1-1; CDR3 protein: CASSLKGQGTTEAFF; CDR3 DNA: TGTGCCAGCAGCTTAAAAGGACAGGGAACCACTGAAGCTTTCTTT
V gene: TRBV10-2; D gene: TRBD2; clone size: .; J gene: TRBJ2-3; CDR3 protein: CASVGTTDTQYF; CDR3 DNA: TGCGCCAGCGTTGGGACTACGGATACGCAGTATTTT
V gene: TRBV6-5; D gene: TRBD1; clone size: few; J gene: TRBJ1-5; CDR3 protein: CASSEQGFNQPQHF; CDR3 DNA: TGTGCCAGCAGTGAACAGGGGTTCAATCAGCCCCAGCATTTT
V gene: TRBV27; D gene: .; clone size: .; J gene: TRBJ1-1; CDR3 protein: CASSLAGTAYTEAFF; CDR3 DNA: TGTGCCAGCAGTTTAGCGGGGACGGCTTACACTGAAGCTTTCTTT
V gene: TRBV19; D gene: .; clone size: .; J gene: TRBJ2-6; CDR3 protein: CASSIGRADGANVLTF; CDR3 DNA: TGTGCCAGTAGTATCGGCAGGGCGGACGGGGCCAACGTCCTGACTTTC
V gene: TRBV27; D gene: .; clone size: .; J gene: TRBJ1-2; CDR3 protein: CASSQNNYGYTF; CDR3 DNA: TGTGCCAGCAGTCAGAATAACTATGGCTACACCTTC
V gene: TRBV9; D gene: .; clone size: .; J gene: TRBJ2-1; CDR3 protein: CASSGALGPGYNEQFF; CDR3 DNA: TGTGCCAGCAGCGGGGCTTTAGGTCCAGGCTACAATGAGCAGTTCTTC
V gene: TRBV7-9; D gene: .; clone size: .; J gene: TRBJ1-2; CDR3 protein: CASSLKQRGDLYGYTF; CDR3 DNA: TGTGCCAGCAGCTTAAAACAGCGGGGGGACCTCTATGGCTACACCTTC
V gene: TRBV2; D gene: .; clone size: .; J gene: TRBJ2-3; CDR3 protein: CASSEAGGAVDTQYF; CDR3 DNA: TGTGCCAGCAGTGAAGCAGGAGGGGCGGTAGATACGCAGTATTTT
V gene: TRBV27; D gene: .; clone size: .; J gene: TRBJ1-4; CDR3 protein: CASSFGGEKLFF; CDR3 DNA: TGTGCCAGCAGTTTTGGAGGGGAAAAACTGTTTTTT
V gene: TRBV5-4; D gene: .; clone size: .; J gene: TRBJ2-7; CDR3 protein: CASSSQSYEQYF; CDR3 DNA: TGTGCCAGCAGCTCCCAATCCTACGAGCAGTACTTC
V gene: TRBV27; D gene: .; clone size: once; J gene: TRBJ1-2; CDR3 protein: CASSRTAFNYGYTF; CDR3 DNA: TGTGCCAGCAGTAGGACAGCGTTCAACTATGGCTACACCTTC
V gene: TRBV14; D gene: .; clone size: .; J gene: TRBJ1-2; CDR3 protein: CASSQARVGYTF; CDR3 DNA: TGTGCCAGCAGCCAAGCGAGGGTCGGCTACACCTTC
V gene: TRBV7-9; D gene: .; clone size: .; J gene: TRBJ2-2; CDR3 protein: CASSRGGATGELFF; CDR3 DNA: TGTGCCAGCAGCCGAGGGGGGGCCACCGGGGAGCTGTTTTTT
V gene: TRBV9; D gene: .; clone size: .; J gene: TRBJ2-7; CDR3 protein: CASSVGPSYEQYF; CDR3 DNA: TGTGCCAGCAGCGTAGGTCCCTCCTACGAGCAGTACTTC
V gene: TRBV25-1; D gene: .; clone size: .; J gene: TRBJ2-7; CDR3 protein: CASSDLQGNDYEQYF; CDR3 DNA: TGTGCCAGCAGTGACCTACAGGGTAACGACTACGAGCAGTACTTC
V gene: TRBV9; D gene: .; clone size: .; J gene: TRBJ2-5; CDR3 protein: CASSVGPRETQYF; CDR3 DNA: TGTGCCAGCAGCGTAGGGCCCAGGGAGACCCAGTACTTC
V gene: TRBV29-1; D gene: .; clone size: .; J gene: TRBJ1-3; CDR3 protein: CSVEKGRLYF; CDR3 DNA: TGCAGCGTTGAAAAGGGCAGGTTATATTTT
V gene: TRBV5-6; D gene: .; clone size: .; J gene: TRBJ2-2; CDR3 protein: CASSPYRVNNGELFF; CDR3 DNA: TGTGCCAGCAGCCCTTACAGGGTCAATAACGGGGAGCTGTTTTTT
V gene: TRBV5-1; D gene: .; clone size: .; J gene: TRBJ2-7; CDR3 protein: CASSLGPTYEQYF; CDR3 DNA: TGCGCCAGCAGCTTGGGACCCACCTACGAGCAGTACTTC
V gene: TRBV13; D gene: .; clone size: .; J gene: TRBJ1-5; CDR3 protein: CASSLGENNQPQHF; CDR3 DNA: TGTGCCAGCAGCTTAGGGGAGAACAATCAGCCCCAGCATTTT
V gene: TRBV5-4; D gene: .; clone size: .; J gene: TRBJ2-7; CDR3 protein: CASSPQVGSGEQYF; CDR3 DNA: TGTGCCAGCAGCCCCCAGGTGGGGTCCGGCGAGCAGTACTTC
V gene: TRBV27; D gene: TRBD1; clone size: .; J gene: TRBJ1-5; CDR3 protein: CASRGTGVDNQPQHF; CDR3 DNA: TGTGCCAGCAGGGGGACAGGGGTGGACAATCAGCCCCAGCATTTT
V gene: TRBV5-1; D gene: .; clone size: .; J gene: TRBJ1-2; CDR3 protein: CASNPSAGYGYTF; CDR3 DNA: TGCGCCAGCAACCCCTCGGCTGGCTATGGCTACACCTTC
V gene: TRBV7-6; D gene: .; clone size: few; J gene: TRBJ1-4; CDR3 protein: CASSSLGKTNEKLFF; CDR3 DNA: TGTGCCAGCAGCTCGCTGGGGAAGACTAATGAAAAACTGTTTTTT
V gene: TRBV30; D gene: .; clone size: once; J gene: TRBJ2-1; CDR3 protein: CARAGKSGNEQFF; CDR3 DNA: TGTGCTCGGGCAGGGAAAAGTGGCAATGAGCAGTTCTTC
V gene: TRBV6-5; D gene: .; clone size: .; J gene: TRBJ1-3; CDR3 protein: CASSYSGRVSGNTIYF; CDR3 DNA: TGTGCCAGCAGTTACTCGGGCCGGGTCTCTGGAAACACCATATATTTT
V gene: TRBV19; D gene: .; clone size: .; J gene: TRBJ1-1; CDR3 protein: CASSVKRTEAFF; CDR3 DNA: TGTGCCAGTAGTGTGAAAAGGACTGAAGCTTTCTTT
V gene: TRBV6-1; D gene: TRBD1; clone size: .; J gene: TRBJ2-7; CDR3 protein: CASSEYDRGETYEQYF; CDR3 DNA: TGTGCCAGCAGTGAATACGACAGGGGGGAAACCTACGAGCAGTACTTC
V gene: TRBV6-4; D gene: .; clone size: .; J gene: TRBJ2-6; CDR3 protein: CASSATGSGANVLTF; CDR3 DNA: TGTGCCAGCAGTGCCACAGGCTCTGGGGCCAACGTCCTGACTTTC
V gene: TRBV4-3; D gene: TRBD1; clone size: .; J gene: TRBJ1-6; CDR3 protein: CASSQLRDSPNSPLHF; CDR3 DNA: TGCGCCAGCAGCCAGTTGAGGGACAGCCCTAATTCACCCCTCCACTTT
V gene: TRBV7-8; D gene: .; clone size: .; J gene: TRBJ1-6; CDR3 protein: CASSLGTGNSPLHF; CDR3 DNA: TGTGCCAGCAGCTTGGGGACGGGTAATTCACCCCTCCACTTT
V gene: TRBV25-1; D gene: .; clone size: .; J gene: TRBJ1-2; CDR3 protein: CASSDRPRDGYTF; CDR3 DNA: TGTGCCAGCAGTGATCGGCCCAGGGATGGCTACACCTTC
V gene: TRBV9; D gene: .; clone size: once; J gene: TRBJ2-3; CDR3 protein: CASSVTGTDTQYF; CDR3 DNA: TGTGCCAGCAGCGTAACTGGCACAGATACGCAGTATTTT
V gene: TRBV29-1; D gene: .; clone size: .; J gene: TRBJ2-3; CDR3 protein: CSVERGAQLTDTQYF; CDR3 DNA: TGCAGCGTTGAAAGGGGGGCGCAATTAACAGATACGCAGTATTTT
V gene: TRBV15; D gene: TRBD2; clone size: once; J gene: TRBJ2-7; CDR3 protein: CATTKLAGGAEQYF; CDR3 DNA: TGTGCCACGACGAAGCTAGCGGGAGGTGCCGAGCAGTACTTC
V gene: TRBV6-5; D gene: TRBD2; clone size: .; J gene: TRBJ2-7; CDR3 protein: CASSNWGGSEQYF; CDR3 DNA: TGTGCCAGCAGTAATTGGGGGGGGAGCGAGCAGTACTTC
V gene: TRBV29-1; D gene: .; clone size: .; J gene: TRBJ2-2; CDR3 protein: CSARSPGELFF; CDR3 DNA: TGCAGCGCCCGGAGTCCCGGGGAGCTGTTTTTT
V gene: TRBV4-3; D gene: .; clone size: .; J gene: TRBJ2-5; CDR3 protein: CASSQGGLRETQYF; CDR3 DNA: TGCGCCAGCAGCCAAGGGGGTTTAAGGGAGACCCAGTACTTC
V gene: TRBV19; D gene: .; clone size: once; J gene: TRBJ2-1; CDR3 protein: CASSIGTLNEQFF; CDR3 DNA: TGTGCCAGTAGTATAGGCACCTTGAATGAGCAGTTCTTC
V gene: TRBV9; D gene: .; clone size: .; J gene: TRBJ1-1; CDR3 protein: CASSPRENTEAFF; CDR3 DNA: TGTGCCAGCAGCCCCCGCGAGAACACTGAAGCTTTCTTT
V gene: TRBV19; D gene: .; clone size: .; J gene: TRBJ1-5; CDR3 protein: CASTPREGWSNQPQHF; CDR3 DNA: TGTGCCAGTACCCCCCGGGAGGGCTGGAGCAATCAGCCCCAGCATTTT
V gene: TRBV9; D gene: .; clone size: few; J gene: TRBJ1-1; CDR3 protein: CASSAGGPLNTEAFF; CDR3 DNA: TGTGCCAGCAGCGCAGGCGGTCCATTGAACACTGAAGCTTTCTTT
V gene: TRBV19; D gene: .; clone size: few; J gene: TRBJ1-1; CDR3 protein: CASSILDGNTEAFF; CDR3 DNA: TGTGCCAGTAGTATCCTCGACGGGAACACTGAAGCTTTCTTT